This T cell receptor beta chain was captured by sequencing in a study of blood T cell repertoires in COVID-19 (dated by TCRdb to 2018 to 2020). About the study as a whole: The collaborator samples originated in the United States, Italy and Spain and spanned the acute and convalescent phases of COVID-19. The prospective study material was composed of cDNA or gDNA derived from T cells, B-cell-depleted T cells, or PBMCs. The dataset comprised deeply sampled blood TCRbeta repertoires from subjects exposed to, actively infected with, or recovered from COVID-19. The repertoires were released in a freely available public database meant as a resource for research on the immune response to SARS-CoV-2. The samples were drawn from two sources: the first 160 participants of the ongoing ImmuneRACE study, and over 950 subjects contributed by 6 global collaborators. A de-identified subject ID, COVID-19 status, age in years and sex were almost always included in the sample metadata. Where HLA class I and class II types were available, the types were taken from metadata supplied by the sample provider, not from assay-based typing.

Collaborating institutions collected whole blood in K2EDTA tubes following their own protocols. For TCRbeta analysis, collaborators shipped samples as frozen whole blood, isolated PBMCs, or DNA extracted from either of those sample types. Trimming accounts for 3 bases at V and 6 bases at J, while the number of junction bases matched to no gene is 8. The CDR3 starts with the cysteine, ends with the phenylalanine, and has 17 residues. Only CDR3 DNA remains: 51 bases, in frame from the first base. As encoded in the germline V gene (reference sequence), CDR1 is SEHNR while CDR2 is FQNEAQ. TCRbeta CDR3 regions were amplified from genomic DNA by means of the immunoSEQ Assay, a bias-controlled multiplex PCR. Regarding the original processing steps: Nucleated cell counts per sample were estimated from amplification of reference gene primers within the assay. To quantify the absolute abundance of each unique TCRbeta CDR3 rearrangement, sequence reads were collapsed and filtered. For each sample, productive Simpson clonality was calculated by taking the square root of Simpson's diversity index across productive rearrangements. Drawn from immuneACCESS, this table holds only the in-frame rearrangements with V and J called that TCRdb kept. Clones are partly lost; checked studies trace under half to an unresolved V gene and leave the rest unexplained. That table furnishes V, J and clone size, whereas the DNA furnished D and trimming. For this sample there are about 280,000 clones; 65% to 90% appear just once. Roughly 15% of the sample is in the top ten clones.

Concerning this clone itself: Its antigen is not yet known. It has no much larger one-base neighbor in the sample; base qualities were not kept.

Broader findings and caveats from the paper: The amount of clinical and demographic metadata varied by source and participant and was provided uncurated.

This TCR was sampled from a human donor in a cohort sampled during active COVID-19. Input material: peripheral blood. The chain is encoded by TRBV7-9 joined to TRBJ2-2; 12 middle bases align to TRBD2. The DNA reads TGTGCCAGCAGCTTCAGGCCGACTAGCGGGAGTCCCGGGGAGCTGTTTTTT. It encodes CASSFRPTSGSPGELFF.